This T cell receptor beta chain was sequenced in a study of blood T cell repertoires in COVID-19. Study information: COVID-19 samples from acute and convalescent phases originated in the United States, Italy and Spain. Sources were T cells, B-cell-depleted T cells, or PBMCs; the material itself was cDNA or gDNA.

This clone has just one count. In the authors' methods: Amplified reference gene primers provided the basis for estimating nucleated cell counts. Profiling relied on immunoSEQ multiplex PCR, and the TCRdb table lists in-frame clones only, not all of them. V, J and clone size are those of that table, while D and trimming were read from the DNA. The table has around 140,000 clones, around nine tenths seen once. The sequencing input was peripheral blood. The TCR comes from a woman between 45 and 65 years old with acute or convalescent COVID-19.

CDR3 amino acids: CASNPGASNYGYTF. The DNA for the CDR3 is TGTGCCAGCAACCCAGGGGCCTCTAACTATGGCTACACCTTC. The chain couples TRBV28 to TRBJ1-2; TRBD1 might be the D (6 bases). This CDR3 comprises 14 residues. CDR1 is MDHEN, CDR2 SYDVKM, per germline. V lost 7 bases to trimming and J lost 0 bases, with 12 bases between them.